This T cell receptor (beta chain) was observed in a study of T cells and Merkel cell carcinoma outcomes. Using immunoSEQ multiplex PCR, the repertoire was profiled, and TCRdb retains in-frame clones only, with some absent. The table includes about 15,000 clones, about four fifths detected once. V shed 3 bases and J 7 bases; nucleotides not matched to a gene: 2. This CDR3 has 13 amino acids. In germline, CDR1 is WNHNN, CDR2 SYGVQD (reference sequence). V usage is TRBV10-1 and J usage is TRBJ2-1; 8 bases line up with TRBD2. Input material: tumor tissue from Merkel cell carcinoma. The sequence came from a human donor with Merkel cell carcinoma. CDR3 sequence reads: CASSDGGANEQFF. As DNA, the CDR3 is TGCGCCAGCAGTGACGGGGGGGCGAATGAGCAGTTCTTC.